These T cell receptor beta chains were read from a single sample in a study of T-cell memory formation after mild COVID-19. TCRdb ran MiXCR on the 5' RACE reads and lists one entry per CDR3 protein. The sample consists of 15,000 or so distinct CDR3 sequences, over 20% of them appearing once. Input material: PBMCs or a T cell subset sorted from them (not recorded which). These receptors were taken from a man aged 18 to 30 who had mild COVID-19 (a few samples of this study predate the infection). Cell type and time point are not known. The CDR3 runs from the conserved cysteine through the conserved F or W. The order of the fields is J gene, clone size, V gene, D gene, CDR3 length, CDR3 DNA, CDR3 protein. D genes are given only for firm matches. Size tells how often a clone was seen (once, few, many) or the class of an expanded clone, and some rows leave it out.

TRBJ2-5	medium-sized	TRBV4-1	NA	16	TGCGCCAGCAGCCAAGGCGCCGGGATCACACAAGAGACCCAGTACTTC	CASSQGAGITQETQYF
TRBJ1-1	NA	TRBV30	NA	14	TGTGCCTGGAGTGGTCCTCCTAACAGGATTGGAGCTTTCTTT	CAWSGPPNRIGAFF
TRBJ2-7	NA	TRBV27	NA	11	TGTGCCGCTGGTGGTTCCTACGAGCAGTACTTC	CAAGGSYEQYF
TRBJ1-2	many	TRBV29-1	NA	16	TGCAGCGTTGAAGACGAATCCGGGATAATATATCCTGGCTACACCTTC	CSVEDESGIIYPGYTF
TRBJ1-3	many	TRBV9	NA	18	TGTGCCAGCAGCGACAGCCTATTTGTGCCGTTCTCTGGAAACACCATATATTTT	CASSDSLFVPFSGNTIYF
TRBJ1-1	NA	TRBV2	NA	13	TGTGCCAGCCCCGGCAGGGGGAACACTGAAGCTTTCTTT	CASPGRGNTEAFF
TRBJ2-3	NA	TRBV5-1	NA	15	TGCGCCAGCAGCCCGGGACGGGGGAACACAGATACGCAGTATTTT	CASSPGRGNTDTQYF
TRBJ1-2	few	TRBV4-3	NA	16	TGCGACAGCAGCCAAGATAGCTCGGGCAGGTATTTTGGCTACACCTTC	CDSSQDSSGRYFGYTF
TRBJ1-1	once	TRBV28	NA	13	TGTGCCAGCAGACTCTACAGGGCGCCTGAAGCTTTCTTT	CASRLYRAPEAFF
TRBJ2-7	many	TRBV6-6	NA	17	TGTGCCAGCAGTTACTCGCGGACGGGACGGGGTCAACATGAGCAGTACTTC	CASSYSRTGRGQHEQYF
TRBJ1-3	many	TRBV28	NA	12	TGTGCCAGCAGCCCTTCGCCAGTTGCCATATATTTT	CASSPSPVAIYF
TRBJ2-7	many	TRBV5-1	NA	12	TGCGCCAGCAGCGGGGACCTCTACGAGCAGTACTTC	CASSGDLYEQYF
TRBJ1-1	NA	TRBV30	TRBD1	15	TGTGCCTGGAGTGTAGGCGGGACAGGGATAAATGAAGCTTTCTTT	CAWSVGGTGINEAFF
TRBJ1-1	many	TRBV7-9	TRBD1	10	TGTGCATGGGGACAGAATGAAGCTTTCTTT	CAWGQNEAFF
TRBJ2-2	many	TRBV28	TRBD2	20	TGTGCCAGCAGTTTCCGGTCGAGGCTAGCGGGGGCCGCGAACACCGGGGAGCTGTTTTTT	CASSFRSRLAGAANTGELFF
TRBJ1-1	NA	TRBV7-3	NA	13	TGTGCCAGCAGCCGCGCGGAGAACACTGAAGCTTTCTTT	CASSRAENTEAFF
TRBJ2-3	many	TRBV12-3/TRBV12-4	TRBD2	15	TGTGCCAGCAGTTTACGGGAGGGGAGCACAGATACGCAGTATTTT	CASSLREGSTDTQYF
TRBJ2-5	many	TRBV24-1	TRBD2	14	TGTGCCACCAGTGACCCGGGACTACTGGAGACCCAGTACTTC	CATSDPGLLETQYF
TRBJ2-2	many	TRBV5-1	TRBD1	18	TGCGCCAGCAGCTTCACCGGGACAGGGCCCTCTAACACCGGGGAGCTGTTTTTT	CASSFTGTGPSNTGELFF
TRBJ1-1	many	TRBV6-2/TRBV6-3	NA	16	TGTGCCAGCAGTTACCCTTCCGGGACAAGGAACACTGAAGCTTTCTTT	CASSYPSGTRNTEAFF
TRBJ2-5	many	TRBV11-2	NA	15	TGTGCCAGCAGCTTTATTTCGGGTGACCGAGAGACCCAGTACTTC	CASSFISGDRETQYF
TRBJ1-4	few	TRBV3-1	NA	12	TGTGCCAGCAGCCAAGGTCGCGAAAAACTGTTTTTT	CASSQGREKLFF
TRBJ2-7	few	TRBV18	TRBD1	14	TGTGCCAGCTCACCGGGACAGCAAACCTACGAGCAGTACTTC	CASSPGQQTYEQYF
TRBJ2-1	NA	TRBV18	TRBD1	15	TGTGCCAGCTCACGGGCTCCAGGGGGCGGCTATGAGCAGTTCTTC	CASSRAPGGGYEQFF
TRBJ2-4	many	TRBV4-3	NA	13	TGCGCCAGCAGCTACCGGACTGAAAAGATTCAGTACTTC	CASSYRTEKIQYF
TRBJ1-2	NA	TRBV10-3	NA	16	TGTGCCATCAGTGGACCCCCCCAGGGAAGTTCCTATGGCTACACCTTC	CAISGPPQGSSYGYTF
TRBJ1-1	many	TRBV7-9	NA	14	TGTGCCAGCAGCCTCCCCGCCCTAGACACTGAAGCTTTCTTT	CASSLPALDTEAFF
TRBJ1-1	NA	TRBV2	NA	13	TGTGCCAGCAGTGAAGCGCCGGCCGATGAAGCTTTCTTT	CASSEAPADEAFF
TRBJ2-7	many	TRBV5-1	TRBD1	13	TGCGCCAGCAGCGGGACAGCTTCCTACGAGCAGTACTTC	CASSGTASYEQYF
TRBJ2-3	many	TRBV7-9	TRBD2	14	TGTGCCAGCAGCCAGACTAGCGGGGGTGATACGCAGTATTTT	CASSQTSGGDTQYF
TRBJ2-1	NA	TRBV25-1	NA	14	TGTGCCAGCAGTGAATGGGGCAGATCCAATGAGCAGTTCTTC	CASSEWGRSNEQFF
TRBJ1-1	NA	TRBV29-1	NA	13	TGCAGCGTTGTCAGCCGCATGAACACTGAAGCTTTCTTT	CSVVSRMNTEAFF
TRBJ2-7	many	TRBV4-1	TRBD2	16	TGCGCCAGCAGCCAAGCTGGTAGCGGGGCCTCCTACGAGCAGTACTTC	CASSQAGSGASYEQYF
TRBJ2-5	medium-sized	TRBV24-1	NA	14	TGTGCCACCAGCGGATGGGGGGAGGAAGAGACCCAGTACTTC	CATSGWGEEETQYF
TRBJ1-1	many	TRBV5-1	NA	13	TGCGCCAGCAGCGACCCCGGGAACACTGAAGCTTTCTTT	CASSDPGNTEAFF
TRBJ1-2	NA	TRBV7-2	NA	13	TGTGCCAGCAGCTTAGGGCAGAACTATGGCTACACCTTC	CASSLGQNYGYTF
TRBJ1-2	many	TRBV27	NA	14	TGTGCCAGCAGCCCAGCGGGGGGTGACTATGGCTACACCTTC	CASSPAGGDYGYTF
TRBJ2-3	NA	TRBV9	NA	12	TGTGCCAGCAGCCCTTTCACAGATACGCAGTATTTT	CASSPFTDTQYF
TRBJ2-6	many	TRBV5-1	NA	18	TGCGCCAGCAGCTTGGTGGGTGCAGCGTACTCTGGGGCCAACGTCCTGACTTTC	CASSLVGAAYSGANVLTF
TRBJ2-1	few	TRBV11-1	TRBD2	15	TGTGCCAGCAGCAATTCGGGGGGAGGAAACAATGAGCAGTTCTTC	CASSNSGGGNNEQFF
TRBJ2-3	many	TRBV7-2	NA	14	TGTGCCAGCAGCCCGAGATATGGGGCAGATACGCAGTATTTT	CASSPRYGADTQYF
TRBJ2-3	many	TRBV7-8	NA	14	TGTGCCAGCAGCGTACTAACTAGCACAGATACGCAGTATTTT	CASSVLTSTDTQYF
TRBJ1-1	many	TRBV20-1	NA	12	TGCAGTGCCAACAAGGGGAACACTGAAGCTTTCTTT	CSANKGNTEAFF
TRBJ2-7	many	TRBV5-1	NA	14	TGCGCCAGCAGCTGGACGACTGGACCCTACGAGCAGTACTTC	CASSWTTGPYEQYF
TRBJ2-3	many	TRBV10-2	NA	16	TGCGCCAGCACGGACAGCGGCCGTCTTAGCACAGATACGCAGTATTTT	CASTDSGRLSTDTQYF
TRBJ2-1	NA	TRBV6-2/TRBV6-3	NA	16	TGTGCCAGCAGTTACCGGATGGATAAGTCCTACAATGAGCAGTTCTTC	CASSYRMDKSYNEQFF
TRBJ2-3	many	TRBV5-1	NA	12	TGCGCCAGCAGCTTTGAGACAGATACGCAGTATTTT	CASSFETDTQYF
TRBJ1-5	NA	TRBV7-9	NA	14	TGTGCCAGCAGCTTAGCCTCAGGGAATCAGCCCCAGCATTTT	CASSLASGNQPQHF
TRBJ2-1	many	TRBV27	NA	16	TGTGCCAGCAGTTCCCCTCGGGGCCCTGGGTTCAATGAGCAGTTCTTC	CASSSPRGPGFNEQFF
TRBJ2-1	many	TRBV6-4	TRBD1	14	TGTGCCAGCAGTAAGACAGGGGGCTATGGTGAGCAGTTCTTC	CASSKTGGYGEQFF
TRBJ2-1	few	TRBV24-1	TRBD1	14	TGTGCCACCATGGACAGGGGCTTCGATAGTGAGCAGTTCTTC	CATMDRGFDSEQFF
TRBJ1-6	few	TRBV4-1	TRBD1	17	TGCGCCAGCAGCCGACGGGGGGAAGGGACAGAGAATTCACCCCTCCACTTT	CASSRRGEGTENSPLHF
TRBJ2-1	NA	TRBV7-2	TRBD2	13	TGTGCCAGCAGCTACGGACTAGCAAGTGAGCAGTTCTTC	CASSYGLASEQFF
TRBJ2-1	many	TRBV27	NA	14	TGTGCCAGCAGTTTAAACCAGGGGAGCAATGAGCAGTTCTTC	CASSLNQGSNEQFF
TRBJ2-7	NA	TRBV7-2	TRBD2	16	TGTGCCAGCAGCCCCCAGACTAGCGGGGGAACCTACGAGCAGTACTTC	CASSPQTSGGTYEQYF
TRBJ1-1	many	TRBV15	NA	15	TGTGCCACCAGCTTGTCTTTAGGGATGAACACTGAAGCTTTCTTT	CATSLSLGMNTEAFF
TRBJ1-5	many	TRBV3-1	TRBD1	16	TGTGCCAGCAGCCAAGAGGGGGCAGGGGGTACTCAGCCCCAGCATTTT	CASSQEGAGGTQPQHF
TRBJ2-3	many	TRBV24-1	TRBD1	18	TGTGCCACCAGTCCGACAGGGGGCAGGATCGTTAGCACAGATACGCAGTATTTT	CATSPTGGRIVSTDTQYF